These T cell receptor beta chains were read from a single sample in a study of regulatory T cells in long-lasting Graves disease. TCRdb reprocessed the multiplex PCR reads with MiXCR, giving one entry per CDR3 protein. Of about 300,000 distinct CDR3 sequences in the sample, roughly 21% are singletons; the top ten hold more than 55%. This specimen consisted of peripheral blood mononuclear cells (PBMCs), obtained when the disease was refractory, from a patient treated with antithyroid drugs. The source is a female donor with Graves disease. Both conserved end residues are part of each CDR3. The order of the fields is V gene, clone size, D gene, J gene, CDR3 protein, CDR3 DNA. D genes are given only for firm matches. Where a row states a size, it is once, few, many or the class of an expanded clone; other rows omit it.

V gene: TRBV6-5
clone size: many
D gene: TRBD1
J gene: TRBJ1-4
CDR3 protein: CASSSFLTGATNEKLFF
CDR3 DNA: TGTGCCAGCAGTTCCTTCTTGACAGGGGCAACTAATGAAAAACTGTTTTTT

V gene: TRBV7-2
clone size: .
D gene: .
J gene: TRBJ2-3
CDR3 protein: CASRPSSTDTQYF
CDR3 DNA: TGTGCCAGCAGACCCTCCAGCACAGATACGCAGTATTTT

V gene: TRBV20-1
clone size: .
D gene: .
J gene: TRBJ1-2
CDR3 protein: CSAPRGGFDYGYTF
CDR3 DNA: TGCAGTGCACCAAGGGGGGGATTCGACTATGGCTACACCTTC

V gene: TRBV28
clone size: many
D gene: TRBD1
J gene: TRBJ1-2
CDR3 protein: CARTQGGSESGGYTF
CDR3 DNA: TGTGCCAGGACCCAGGGGGGATCGGAGTCGGGCGGCTACACCTTC

V gene: TRBV15
clone size: many
D gene: .
J gene: TRBJ2-2
CDR3 protein: CATSSQEELFF
CDR3 DNA: TGTGCCACCAGCAGCCAGGAGGAGCTGTTTTTT

V gene: TRBV9
clone size: many
D gene: .
J gene: TRBJ1-2
CDR3 protein: CASTEGAGASDGDGYTF
CDR3 DNA: TGTGCCAGCACCGAAGGAGCAGGGGCCTCGGATGGTGATGGCTACACCTTC

V gene: TRBV2
clone size: few
D gene: TRBD2
J gene: TRBJ2-5
CDR3 protein: CASSEALLAAGETQYF
CDR3 DNA: TGTGCCAGCAGTGAAGCCCTTCTAGCGGCTGGAGAGACCCAGTACTTC

V gene: TRBV11-2
clone size: many
D gene: .
J gene: TRBJ1-4
CDR3 protein: CASGRKADDEKLFF
CDR3 DNA: TGTGCCAGCGGCAGGAAGGCAGACGATGAAAAACTGTTTTTT

V gene: TRBV14
clone size: few
D gene: .
J gene: TRBJ1-4
CDR3 protein: CASSPRAASNEKLFF
CDR3 DNA: TGTGCCAGCAGCCCCCGGGCTGCAAGTAATGAAAAACTGTTTTTT

V gene: TRBV7-3
clone size: .
D gene: TRBD2
J gene: TRBJ2-3
CDR3 protein: CASSLTVAGETDTQYF
CDR3 DNA: TGTGCCAGCAGCTTAACGGTAGCGGGAGAGACAGATACGCAGTATTTT

V gene: TRBV2
clone size: few
D gene: .
J gene: TRBJ2-1
CDR3 protein: CASCEDPYPEQFF
CDR3 DNA: TGTGCCAGCTGTGAGGACCCGTACCCTGAGCAGTTCTTC

V gene: TRBV5-4
clone size: few
D gene: TRBD1
J gene: TRBJ2-7
CDR3 protein: CASSFSGQSSYEQYF
CDR3 DNA: TGTGCCAGCAGCTTTTCGGGACAGAGCTCCTACGAGCAGTACTTC

V gene: TRBV6-8
clone size: .
D gene: .
J gene: TRBJ1-5
CDR3 protein: CASSYSRPTSHQPQHF
CDR3 DNA: TGTGCCAGCAGTTACTCGAGGCCCACTTCACACCAGCCCCAGCATTTT

V gene: TRBV7-9
clone size: many
D gene: .
J gene: TRBJ2-5
CDR3 protein: CASSLGKVGLQETQYF
CDR3 DNA: TGTGCCAGCAGCTTGGGAAAGGTCGGATTACAAGAGACCCAGTACTTC

V gene: TRBV28
clone size: many
D gene: .
J gene: TRBJ1-5
CDR3 protein: CASSVGTQGIQPQHF
CDR3 DNA: TGTGCCAGCAGTGTCGGGACACAGGGCATTCAGCCCCAGCATTTT

V gene: TRBV5-5
clone size: .
D gene: TRBD2
J gene: TRBJ2-1
CDR3 protein: CASSSGTSGRAFEQFF
CDR3 DNA: TGTGCCAGCAGCTCCGGGACTAGCGGGAGGGCCTTTGAGCAGTTCTTC

V gene: TRBV3-1
clone size: many
D gene: .
J gene: TRBJ1-1
CDR3 protein: CASSQGRLNTEAFF
CDR3 DNA: TGTGCCAGCAGCCAAGGTAGACTGAACACTGAAGCTTTCTTT

V gene: TRBV29-1
clone size: many
D gene: .
J gene: TRBJ1-2
CDR3 protein: CSVEFRALPYGYTF
CDR3 DNA: TGCAGCGTTGAGTTCAGGGCCCTACCCTATGGCTACACCTTC

V gene: TRBV4-1
clone size: .
D gene: .
J gene: TRBJ1-4
CDR3 protein: CASSPQGREKLFF
CDR3 DNA: TGCGCCAGCAGCCCTCAGGGAAGGGAAAAACTGTTTTTT

V gene: TRBV30
clone size: .
D gene: TRBD1
J gene: TRBJ1-2
CDR3 protein: CAWGGGQVDGYTF
CDR3 DNA: TGTGCCTGGGGGGGGGGACAGGTGGATGGCTACACCTTC

V gene: TRBV20-1
clone size: .
D gene: .
J gene: TRBJ1-1
CDR3 protein: CSARGRNTEAFF
CDR3 DNA: TGCAGTGCTAGGGGACGGAACACTGAAGCTTTCTTT

V gene: TRBV14
clone size: few
D gene: .
J gene: TRBJ1-2
CDR3 protein: CASSQDLGGYGYTF
CDR3 DNA: TGTGCCAGCAGCCAAGACCTCGGGGGGTATGGCTACACCTTC

V gene: TRBV5-1
clone size: .
D gene: .
J gene: TRBJ1-1
CDR3 protein: CASSFDGPGNTEAFF
CDR3 DNA: TGCGCCAGCAGCTTTGACGGCCCGGGGAACACTGAAGCTTTCTTT

V gene: TRBV7-8
clone size: few
D gene: .
J gene: TRBJ2-5
CDR3 protein: CASSTGPQETQYF
CDR3 DNA: TGTGCCAGCAGCACGGGGCCCCAAGAGACCCAGTACTTC

V gene: TRBV30
clone size: few
D gene: .
J gene: TRBJ1-3
CDR3 protein: CAWSVGRSSGNTIYF
CDR3 DNA: TGTGCCTGGAGTGTCGGGAGGAGCTCTGGAAACACCATATATTTT

V gene: TRBV29-1
clone size: .
D gene: TRBD2
J gene: TRBJ2-7
CDR3 protein: CSVGPSGRDEQYF
CDR3 DNA: TGCAGCGTTGGCCCTAGCGGGAGAGACGAGCAGTACTTC

V gene: TRBV12-3/TRBV12-4
clone size: many
D gene: TRBD1
J gene: TRBJ2-7
CDR3 protein: CASSLAWTGGSYEQYF
CDR3 DNA: TGTGCCAGCAGTTTAGCATGGACAGGTGGCTCCTACGAGCAGTACTTC

V gene: TRBV4-1
clone size: .
D gene: TRBD2
J gene: TRBJ2-7
CDR3 protein: CASRGLESYEQYF
CDR3 DNA: TGCGCCAGCAGGGGACTAGAGTCCTACGAGCAGTACTTC

V gene: TRBV20-1
clone size: many
D gene: TRBD1
J gene: TRBJ2-7
CDR3 protein: CSAAPGTGSYEQYF
CDR3 DNA: TGCAGTGCTGCACCCGGGACAGGGTCCTACGAGCAGTACTTC

V gene: TRBV24-1
clone size: many
D gene: TRBD1
J gene: TRBJ2-2
CDR3 protein: CATSDRGQGAFGELFF
CDR3 DNA: TGTGCCACCAGTGACCGGGGACAGGGGGCCTTCGGGGAGCTGTTTTTT

V gene: TRBV3-1
clone size: .
D gene: .
J gene: TRBJ1-3
CDR3 protein: CASSRRANTIYF
CDR3 DNA: TGTGCCAGCAGCCGAAGGGCCAACACCATATATTTT

V gene: TRBV4-3
clone size: .
D gene: TRBD1
J gene: TRBJ1-4
CDR3 protein: CASSQDRTGDEKLFF
CDR3 DNA: TGCGCCAGCAGCCAAGATCGGACAGGGGATGAAAAACTGTTTTTT

V gene: TRBV7-9
clone size: .
D gene: TRBD1
J gene: TRBJ2-7
CDR3 protein: CASSLTRDRGHEQYF
CDR3 DNA: TGTGCCAGCAGCTTAACCAGGGACAGGGGTCACGAGCAGTACTTC

V gene: TRBV20-1
clone size: .
D gene: .
J gene: TRBJ2-7
CDR3 protein: CSAGGGSYEQYF
CDR3 DNA: TGCAGTGCAGGAGGGGGCTCCTACGAGCAGTACTTC

V gene: TRBV28
clone size: many
D gene: .
J gene: TRBJ2-5
CDR3 protein: CASRPGNRDSGTQYF
CDR3 DNA: TGTGCCAGCAGGCCGGGGAACCGAGATTCGGGGACCCAGTACTTC

V gene: TRBV6-2/TRBV6-3
clone size: .
D gene: TRBD2
J gene: TRBJ2-7
CDR3 protein: CASSERLAGADEQYF
CDR3 DNA: TGTGCCAGCAGTGAAAGACTAGCGGGAGCCGACGAGCAGTACTTC

V gene: TRBV3-1
clone size: .
D gene: TRBD1
J gene: TRBJ2-2
CDR3 protein: CASSHKGTAPYINTGELFF
CDR3 DNA: TGTGCCAGCAGCCACAAGGGGACAGCACCATACATAAACACCGGGGAGCTGTTTTTT

V gene: TRBV28
clone size: many
D gene: TRBD2
J gene: TRBJ2-7
CDR3 protein: CASSFSAGRDEQYF
CDR3 DNA: TGTGCCAGCAGTTTCTCGGCAGGGAGGGACGAGCAGTACTTC

V gene: TRBV12-3/TRBV12-4
clone size: .
D gene: TRBD1
J gene: TRBJ2-2
CDR3 protein: CASSHDRGVGELFF
CDR3 DNA: TGTGCCAGCAGTCATGACAGGGGGGTCGGGGAGCTGTTTTTT

V gene: TRBV10-2
clone size: .
D gene: TRBD1
J gene: TRBJ2-7
CDR3 protein: CASRLEPGQAYEQYF
CDR3 DNA: TGCGCCAGCAGATTAGAGCCGGGACAGGCGTACGAGCAGTACTTC

V gene: TRBV20-1
clone size: many
D gene: .
J gene: TRBJ1-2
CDR3 protein: CSASGGGGYYGYTF
CDR3 DNA: TGCAGTGCTAGCGGCGGTGGAGGGTACTATGGCTACACCTTC

V gene: TRBV7-2
clone size: many
D gene: TRBD2
J gene: TRBJ2-7
CDR3 protein: CASSGRAYEQYF
CDR3 DNA: TGTGCCAGCAGCGGGAGGGCCTACGAGCAGTACTTC

V gene: TRBV28
clone size: few
D gene: .
J gene: TRBJ1-5
CDR3 protein: CASTPGGGLSWRRVGQPQHF
CDR3 DNA: TGTGCCAGCACCCCGGGGGGTGGGCTATCTTGGAGGAGGGTCGGTCAGCCCCAGCATTTT

V gene: TRBV7-9
clone size: .
D gene: TRBD1
J gene: TRBJ1-2
CDR3 protein: CASRPQGAHGYTF
CDR3 DNA: TGTGCCAGCAGGCCGCAGGGGGCTCATGGCTACACCTTC

V gene: TRBV20-1
clone size: few
D gene: .
J gene: TRBJ1-1
CDR3 protein: CSARTDLNTEAFF
CDR3 DNA: TGCAGTGCCCGGACAGACTTGAACACTGAAGCTTTCTTT

V gene: TRBV20-1
clone size: few
D gene: TRBD2
J gene: TRBJ2-7
CDR3 protein: CSARDSAGRGWGEQYF
CDR3 DNA: TGCAGTGCTAGAGATTCAGCGGGGAGAGGGTGGGGCGAGCAGTACTTC

V gene: TRBV7-2
clone size: many
D gene: .
J gene: TRBJ1-6
CDR3 protein: CASSPRDGDNSPLHF
CDR3 DNA: TGTGCCAGCAGCCCCCGGGACGGAGATAATTCACCCCTCCACTTT

V gene: TRBV7-7
clone size: few
D gene: TRBD1
J gene: TRBJ1-2
CDR3 protein: CASSLAGGEGYTF
CDR3 DNA: TGTGCTAGCAGCTTAGCAGGGGGCGAAGGCTACACCTTC

V gene: TRBV15
clone size: .
D gene: .
J gene: TRBJ2-4
CDR3 protein: CATSSEAAKNIQYF
CDR3 DNA: TGTGCCACCAGCAGCGAAGCGGCCAAAAACATTCAGTACTTC

V gene: TRBV2
clone size: many
D gene: TRBD1
J gene: TRBJ1-4
CDR3 protein: CASSEDRLRKGMFF
CDR3 DNA: TGTGCCAGCAGCGAGGACAGGTTGAGAAAAGGGATGTTTTTT

V gene: TRBV20-1
clone size: many
D gene: TRBD1
J gene: TRBJ1-2
CDR3 protein: CSASGTGVGYTF
CDR3 DNA: TGCAGTGCTAGTGGGACAGGGGTCGGCTACACCTTC

V gene: TRBV28
clone size: many
D gene: TRBD2
J gene: TRBJ2-5
CDR3 protein: CASSTGLAGGGETQYF
CDR3 DNA: TGTGCCAGCAGCACGGGACTAGCGGGAGGAGGGGAGACCCAGTACTTC

V gene: TRBV4-2
clone size: .
D gene: TRBD1
J gene: TRBJ2-5
CDR3 protein: CASSQDRGQGGQYF
CDR3 DNA: TGTGCCAGCAGCCAAGATCGCGGACAGGGCGGCCAGTACTTC

V gene: TRBV6-1
clone size: many
D gene: .
J gene: TRBJ2-7
CDR3 protein: CASSRDGEQYF
CDR3 DNA: TGTGCCAGCAGTAGGGACGGCGAGCAGTACTTC

V gene: TRBV10-3
clone size: many
D gene: .
J gene: TRBJ2-7
CDR3 protein: CAISDSPPYEQYF
CDR3 DNA: TGTGCCATCAGTGACAGTCCGCCCTACGAGCAGTACTTC